One and the same sample provided the 19 T cell receptor beta chains below, sequenced in a study of early T cells in non-severe SARS-CoV-2 infection. Using its own MiXCR run on the 5' RACE reads, TCRdb lists one record per CDR3 protein. The sample yields tens of thousands of distinct CDR3 sequences, almost 9% seen once. Source: whole blood, taken at baseline. The receptors stem from an adult who was a healthcare worker with PCR-confirmed SARS-CoV-2 infection or an uninfected control (not recorded which).

In its sample, this clonotype was seen a few times. The V call is TRBV7-2, the J call TRBJ2-7; D is possibly TRBD2 (5 bases). V was cut by 1 base and J by 4 bases, with 11 bases left in between. This CDR3 region has 14 residues. Germline V lookup: CDR1 SGHTA, CDR2 FQGNSA. The CDR3 spells CASSLDLRVYEQYF. In DNA, the CDR3 is TGTGCCAGCAGCTTAGACTTGAGGGTTTACGAGCAGTACTTC.

This clonotype was detected a few times. V is TRBV5-4 and J is TRBJ1-6; 9 bases map to TRBD1. V dropped 7 bases and J dropped 7; count of bases not matched to a gene: 6. Germline loops: CDR1 SGHNT, CDR2 YYREEE (reference sequence). The length of the CDR3 is 14 residues. The CDR3, as DNA: TGTGCCAGCCGAACAGGGGGCGCGAATTCACCCCTCCACTTT. It encodes CASRTGGANSPLHF.

This clonotype has only a few counts. V gene TRBV12-3 or TRBV12-4 combines with J gene TRBJ1-4, with 11 positions matching TRBD1. J was trimmed by 9 bases and V by 5 bases; bases with no gene match: 5. The CDR3 runs 14 residues. The CDR3 sequence is CASSAGTGGKKLFF. The CDR3 DNA is TGTGCCAGCAGTGCAGGGACAGGGGGAAAAAAACTGTTTTTT.

The sample holds many counts of this clonotype. The gene calls are TRBV12-3 or TRBV12-4 and TRBJ1-2; D may be TRBD1 (5 bases). Deletions cut 8 bases from V and 3 bases from J, with 16 bases between. The CDR3 is 14 amino acids. CDR3 sequence reads: CASRRSGEDYGYTF. DNA of the CDR3: TGTGCCAGCCGTCGCTCGGGGGAGGACTATGGCTACACCTTC.

This clonotype turned up a few times. CDR3 DNA: TGTGCCAGCAGTTTTTCACGGGGCGGGAGGGAGCAGTACTTC. This codes for CASSFSRGGREQYF. The chain is built from TRBV27 and TRBJ2-7; 8 nucleotides agree with TRBD2. This CDR3 is 14 amino acids long. V lost 3 bases and J lost 7; bases outside the gene matches: 8. Germline CDR1 MNHEY, CDR2 SMNVEV (reference sequence).

This clonotype has a count of ten or more. This chain uses TRBV29-1 with TRBJ2-7, with D maybe TRBD2 (6 bases). V was cut by 6 bases and J by 6 bases, with 21 bases left in between. The CDR3 loop spans 14 amino acids. Germline CDR1 SQVTM, CDR2 ANQGSEA. DNA of the CDR3: TGCAGCGTGGGGGAGCCCGGAGGGGTACCCGAGCAGTACTTC. It yields the protein CSVGEPGGVPEQYF.

V gene TRBV27 combines with J gene TRBJ2-7; 8 nucleotides align to TRBD2. The germline V gene encodes CDR1 MNHEY and CDR2 SMNVEV (reference sequence). The trim removed 2 bases at V and 11 bases at J, leaving 14 bases unmatched. This CDR3 region has 15 residues. The CDR3 protein is CASSLDGTRRDREYF. CDR3 DNA: TGTGCCAGCAGTTTAGATGGGACTAGGAGGGATAGAGAGTACTTC.

The sample holds many counts of this clonotype. The chain joins TRBV15 to TRBJ1-1; a possible D gene is TRBD1 (6 bases). The germline CDR1 and CDR2 sequences are LNHNV and YYDKDF (reference sequence). There are 16 residues in the CDR3. Trimming pared 0 bases from V and 0 bases from J, leaving 11 bases between. The CDR3 DNA sequence: TGTGCCACCAGCAGAGATTTTGGGACACTGAACACTGAAGCTTTCTTT. Translating it yields CATSRDFGTLNTEAFF.

This clonotype was seen ten or more times. This chain joins TRBV7-2 and TRBJ2-2, with D uncertain. Germline CDR1 reads SGHTA; CDR2 reads FQGNSA. The CDR3 runs to 11 residues. V was clipped by 5 bases and J by 10 bases, with 8 bases between them. CDR3 amino acids: CASSPQKELFF. As DNA, the CDR3 is TGTGCCAGCAGCCCACAAAAGGAGCTGTTTTTT.

This clonotype was recorded at least ten times. The J gene is TRBJ2-1, the V gene TRBV6-2 or TRBV6-3; 7 bases agree with TRBD2. After removal of 6 bases from V and 3 bases from J, the junction contained 8 bases not matched to a gene. This CDR3 is built from 15 residues. CDR1 is MNHEY and CDR2 is SVGEGT in the germline V gene. The CDR3, as DNA: TGTGCCAGCAGCAGAACTAGCGTTTACTACAATGAGCAGTTCTTC. Amino acids: CASSRTSVYYNEQFF.

This clonotype was picked up many times. The chain has TRBV29-1 and TRBJ2-1; 9 nucleotides align to TRBD2. This CDR3 spans 13 amino acids. The V segment lost 8 bases and the J segment 6 bases; nucleotides outside the gene matches: 8. Germline V gives CDR1 SQVTM, CDR2 ANQGSEA. In nucleotides, the CDR3 is TGCAGCATGTCTAGCGGGAAGCTCAATGAGCAGTTCTTC. It yields the protein CSMSSGKLNEQFF.

This clonotype turned up a few times. The chain combines TRBV4-2 with TRBJ2-3, with 9 bases identical to TRBD2. The germline CDR1 and CDR2 sequences are LGHNA and YNFKEQ. The CDR3 has 13 amino acids. CDR3 DNA sequence: TGTGCTGATAGCGGGAGTAGGCCAGATACGCAGTATTTT. Its protein is CADSGSRPDTQYF.

The J gene is TRBJ2-7, the V gene TRBV4-3; 10 nucleotides match TRBD1. V was pared by 1 base and J by 3 bases, with 3 bases of the junction left unmatched. This CDR3 has 15 residues. Germline V gene sequence: CDR1 LGHNA, CDR2 YSLEER. The CDR3 bases are TGCGCCAGCAGCCAAGTAAGGACAGGGGGCTACGAGCAGTACTTC. Encoded protein: CASSQVRTGGYEQYF.

V usage is TRBV7-9 and J usage is TRBJ1-1, with 9 bases that match TRBD1. Per the germline V gene, CDR1 is SEHNR and CDR2 is FQNEAQ (reference sequence). The CDR3 contains 15 residues. V dropped 0 bases and J dropped 12; count of bases not matched to a gene: 11. The CDR3 sequence is CASSLASGQGRWTFF. For the CDR3, the DNA is TGTGCCAGCAGCTTAGCGAGTGGACAGGGGCGGTGGACTTTCTTT.

The chain employs TRBV20-1 and TRBJ1-2, with a possible D match to TRBD1 (5 bases). V lost 2 bases, J lost 6 bases, and 19 bases lay in between. The CDR3 has 15 residues. CDR1 DFQATT and CDR2 SNEGSKA come from the germline V gene (reference sequence). The CDR3, as DNA: TGCAGTGCTAGAAGTCCGGCAGGGCGGAATAATGGCTACACCTTC. Its protein product is CSARSPAGRNNGYTF.

The chain uses TRBV23-1 and TRBJ2-5, with D perhaps matching TRBD2 (5 bases). TRBV23-1 is given ORF status, its function remaining uncertain. The CDR3 consists of 16 residues. Trimming took off 4 bases at V and 1 base at J, with 16 bases between the two ends. CDR3 in amino acids: CASSPNVGGIQETQYF. CDR3 DNA: TGCGCCAGCAGTCCCAACGTTGGAGGAATCCAAGAGACCCAGTACTTC.

This clonotype was counted at least ten times. This sequence joins TRBV29-1 and TRBJ1-5; D perhaps matches TRBD1 (5 bases). The CDR3 spans 13 residues. The V end lost 6 bases, the J end lost 1 base, and 10 bases lay between the germline ends. In germline, CDR1 is SQVTM, CDR2 ANQGSEA. For the CDR3, the DNA is TGCAGCGTAGGGGTGGAAAGCAATCAGCCCCAGCATTTT. It codes for CSVGVESNQPQHF.

This clonotype was detected only a few times. The V and J genes are TRBV2 and TRBJ2-5; TRBD2 might be the D (5 bases). CDR1 is SNHLY, CDR2 FYNNEI, per germline. This CDR3 has 15 amino acids. V lost 6 bases to trimming and J lost 1 base, with 15 bases between them. DNA for the CDR3: TGTGCCAGCAGCTACCATTACGGAGGCCAAGAGACCCAGTACTTC. It specifies CASSYHYGGQETQYF.

The CDR3 reads CASSYTSNEQFF. The CDR3 DNA follows: TGTGCCAGCAGTTACACTAGCAATGAGCAGTTCTTC. The J gene is TRBJ2-1, the V gene TRBV6-2 or TRBV6-3; D might be TRBD2 (5 bases). V was trimmed by 2 bases and J by 6 bases, leaving 5 bases between them. Germline CDR1 reads MNHEY; CDR2 reads SVGEGT. The CDR3 sequence is 12 residues long.